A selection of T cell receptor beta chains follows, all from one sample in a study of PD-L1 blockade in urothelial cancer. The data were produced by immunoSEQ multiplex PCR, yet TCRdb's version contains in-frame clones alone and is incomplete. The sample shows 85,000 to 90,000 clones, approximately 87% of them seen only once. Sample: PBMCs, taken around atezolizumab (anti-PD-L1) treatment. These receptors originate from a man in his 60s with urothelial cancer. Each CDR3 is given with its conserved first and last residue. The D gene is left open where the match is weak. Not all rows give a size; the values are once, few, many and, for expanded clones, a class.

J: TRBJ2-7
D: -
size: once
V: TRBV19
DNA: TGTGCCAGTAGTAGGGGACTGGGACCGCCAAACTACGAGCAGTACTTC
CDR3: CASSRGLGPPNYEQYF

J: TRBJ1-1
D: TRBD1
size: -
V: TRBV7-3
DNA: TGTGCCAGCAGCCTGGGACAGGAGCAAGCTTTCTTT
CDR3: CASSLGQEQAFF

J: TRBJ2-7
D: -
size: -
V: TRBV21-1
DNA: TGTGCCAGCAGGCGACCTGGAGGCTCCTACGAGCAGTACTTC
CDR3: CASRRPGGSYEQYF

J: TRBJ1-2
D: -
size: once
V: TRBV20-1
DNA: TGCAGTGGAGGACAAGGACATGGCTACACCTTC
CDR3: CSGGQGHGYTF

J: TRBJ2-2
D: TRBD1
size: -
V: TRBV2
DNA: TGTGCCAGCTCCAAAGGCGGGACAGGGGGCTTCACCGGGGAGCTGTTTTTT
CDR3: CASSKGGTGGFTGELFF

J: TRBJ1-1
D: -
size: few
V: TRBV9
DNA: TGTGCCAGCGCTCAGCGGGTGGGGGAAGCTTTCTTT
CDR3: CASAQRVGEAFF

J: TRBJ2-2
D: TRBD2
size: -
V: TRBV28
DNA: TGTGCCAGCAGTCGCGGACTAGCGGGAGGGCCTCTCTCAGCCGGGGAGCTGTTTTTT
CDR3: CASSRGLAGGPLSAGELFF

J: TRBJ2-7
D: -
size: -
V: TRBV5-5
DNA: TGTGCCAGCAGCTTGGCCGGACAGAGGTACGAGCAGTACTTC
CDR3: CASSLAGQRYEQYF

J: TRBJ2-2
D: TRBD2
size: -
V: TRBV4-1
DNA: TGCGCCAGCAGCCAAGATGCCGCGGGGGTGGACACCGGGGAGCTGTTTTTT
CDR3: CASSQDAAGVDTGELFF

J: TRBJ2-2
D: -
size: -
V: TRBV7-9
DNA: TGTGCCAGCAGCTTCCGACAGGGAGGCACCGGGGAGCTGTTTTTT
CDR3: CASSFRQGGTGELFF

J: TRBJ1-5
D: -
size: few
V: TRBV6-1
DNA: TGTGCCAGCAGTGGAGGGTTGGGCAATCAGCCCCAGCATTTT
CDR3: CASSGGLGNQPQHF

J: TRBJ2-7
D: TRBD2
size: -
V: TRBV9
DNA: TGTGCCAGCAGCTCCCGAGGTAGCGGGAGTAGCTACGAGCAGTACTTC
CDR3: CASSSRGSGSSYEQYF

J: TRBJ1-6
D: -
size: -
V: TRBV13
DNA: TGTGCCAGCAGCTTAGGGGGTAGGGGCGCGGCGGCACCCCTCCACTTT
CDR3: CASSLGGRGAAAPLHF

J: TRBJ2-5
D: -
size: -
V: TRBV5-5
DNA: TGTGCCAGCAGCCAGAGACTCCAAGAGACCCAGTACTTC
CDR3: CASSQRLQETQYF

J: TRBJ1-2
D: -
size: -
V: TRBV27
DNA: TGTGCCAGCAGTTTACAAGGGGCGTTCTATGGCTACACCTTC
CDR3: CASSLQGAFYGYTF

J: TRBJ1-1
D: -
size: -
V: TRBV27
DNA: TGTGCCAGCAGTAGGGCAGGGCAAAGGAACACTGAAGCTTTCTTT
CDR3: CASSRAGQRNTEAFF

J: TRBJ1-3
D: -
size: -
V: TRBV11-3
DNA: TGTGCCAGCAGCCACCAATCAGGGAACTCTGGAAACACCATATATTTT
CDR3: CASSHQSGNSGNTIYF

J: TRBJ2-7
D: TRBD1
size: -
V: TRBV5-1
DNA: TGCGCCAGCAGCTTGTGGGACAGGGGACTGGCATCCTTC
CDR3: CASSLWDRGLASF